A single sample is the source of the 15 T cell receptor beta chains below, sequenced in a study of identifying expanded T cells in peripheral blood. The assay was immunoSEQ multiplex PCR, and TCRdb's table has in-frame clones only and misses some. The sample contains 90,000 to 95,000 clones, roughly 87% of which appear only once. What was sequenced was blood. These receptors came from a person between 18 and 75 years old in good health.

This clone was counted a single time. The CDR3 loop reads CASSAGQGSYNEQFF. CDR3 nucleotides: TGTGCCAGCAGCGCGGGACAGGGATCCTACAATGAGCAGTTCTTC. This chain connects TRBV9 to TRBJ2-1; 9 bases line up with TRBD1. Germline V CDR1 and CDR2: SGDLS, YYNGEE. The CDR3 is 15 residues long. Trimming took 3 bases from V and 1 from J; bases not matched to a gene: 2.

This chain connects TRBV7-3 to TRBJ2-1; tentative D call: TRBD1 (6 bases). The CDR3 runs to 15 residues. With 5 bases removed from V and 4 bases from J, the gap between germline ends came to 15 bases. Germline-derived CDR1 and CDR2 are SGHTA and FQGTGA. CDR3 sequence: CASSPTGSWYNEQFF. DNA of the CDR3: TGTGCCAGCAGCCCGACAGGAAGCTGGTACAATGAGCAGTTCTTC.

The rearrangement uses TRBV2 and TRBJ2-7; D is uncertain. Germline lookup yields CDR1 SNHLY and CDR2 FYNNEI. The length of the CDR3 is 13 residues. V was shortened by 10 bases and J by 9 bases, with 22 bases between the two germline ends. The CDR3 reads CATGRGETTRQYF. Written as DNA, the CDR3 is TGTGCCACCGGCCGCGGTGAAACTACGAGGCAGTACTTC.

The rearrangement joins TRBV5-6 to TRBJ1-1; D is uncertain. The ends were cut back, 0 bases at V and 1 base at J, with 7 bases in the middle. Germline assignment: CDR1 SGHDT and CDR2 YYEEEE. The CDR3 covers 14 residues. For the CDR3, the DNA is TGTGCCAGCAGCTTGGTTGGAGGGAACACTGAAGCTTTCTTT. Translated, it gives CASSLVGGNTEAFF.

The CDR3 DNA is TGTGCCAGCAGTGGCCGGGACCCTAATCAGCCCCAGCATTTT. As protein: CASSGRDPNQPQHF. The rearrangement uses TRBV25-1 and TRBJ1-5; perhaps TRBD1 as D (5 bases). The CDR3 has 14 residues. Per germline, CDR1 MGHDK and CDR2 SYGVNS. Trimming took off 4 bases at V and 4 bases at J, with 11 bases between the two ends.

V and J are TRBV18 and TRBJ1-2; D gene uncertain. V lost 5 bases to trimming and J lost 0 bases, with 13 bases between them. There are 15 residues in the CDR3. From germline, CDR1 is KGHSH and CDR2 LQKENI. The CDR3 region has the DNA TGTGCCAGCTCATTGAACAGAAAGACTAACTATGGCTACACCTTC. Protein product: CASSLNRKTNYGYTF.

This clone is a singleton in its sample. The V gene is TRBV7-9, the J gene TRBJ2-7; maybe TRBD1 (5 bases). CDR1 is SEHNR and CDR2 is FQNEAQ in the germline V gene (reference sequence). Trimming cost V 5 bases and J 9 bases, with 17 bases left between them. This CDR3 comprises 13 residues. As DNA, the CDR3 is TGTGCCAGCAGCCCTGGGGCAGGCGGCCCGCAGTACTTC. It yields the protein CASSPGAGGPQYF.

The genes are TRBV6-5 and TRBJ1-1; D not resolved. Trimming pared 6 bases from V and 0 bases from J, leaving 11 bases between. The CDR3 is made up of 14 amino acids. Germline V gene data show CDR1 as MNHEY and CDR2 as SVGAGI. The CDR3 DNA reads TGTGCCAGCAGCCGAGACATTATGAACACTGAAGCTTTCTTT. The encoded protein is CASSRDIMNTEAFF.

This clone has a single count. This chain links TRBV9 with TRBJ2-3; TRBD1 agrees at 7 bases. The V segment lost 7 bases and the J segment 4 bases; nucleotides outside the gene matches: 3. The CDR3 totals 12 residues. CDR1 and CDR2 from the germline V gene are SGDLS and YYNGEE. The CDR3 sequence: CASRGQSDTQYF. CDR3 nucleotide sequence: TGTGCCAGCCGGGGACAGTCAGATACGCAGTATTTT.

The V gene is TRBV2, the J gene TRBJ2-7; 7 positions agree with TRBD1. Unmatched junction bases numbered 7, after V lost 6 bases and J lost 5 bases. Per germline, CDR1 SNHLY and CDR2 FYNNEI. The CDR3 length is 13 residues. CDR3 sequence (DNA): TGTGCCAGCAGCCAAGACAGGGCGCACGAGCAGTACTTC. This encodes CASSQDRAHEQYF.

The rearrangement links TRBV5-1 to TRBJ1-4; D may be TRBD1 (5 bases). The CDR3 spans 16 residues. CDR1 and CDR2 (germline): SGHRS, YFSETQ. With 4 bases removed from V and 3 bases from J, the gap between germline ends came to 16 bases. In nucleotides, the CDR3 is TGCGCCAGCAGCCCCAAAGAACTAGGGGCTAATGAAAAACTGTTTTTT. Translating it yields CASSPKELGANEKLFF.

The rearrangement uses TRBV19 and TRBJ1-1; D unclear. This CDR3 spans 16 amino acids. Germline V lookup: CDR1 LNHDA, CDR2 SQIVND (reference sequence). V was trimmed by 5 bases and J by 4 bases, leaving 20 bases between them. The CDR3 sequence is CASSSLGDRQGTEAFF. The CDR3 DNA is TGTGCCAGTAGTTCGTTGGGAGACCGACAAGGCACTGAAGCTTTCTTT. The full variable domain, with the rest looked up from reference TRBV19 and TRBJ1-1, is DGGITQSPKYLFRKEGQNVTLSCEQNLNHDAMYWYRQDPGQGLRLIYYSQIVNDFQKGDIAEGYSVSREKKESFPLTVTSAQKNPTAFYLCASSSLGDRQGTEAFFGQGTRLTVV.

This clone was found a few times. The chain combines TRBV5-1 with TRBJ1-1; D remains ambiguous. This CDR3 has 13 amino acids. V was pared by 0 bases and J by 1 base, with 4 bases between. Germline V lookup: CDR1 SGHRS, CDR2 YFSETQ. This CDR3 reads CASSLGSNTEAFF. CDR3 coding DNA: TGCGCCAGCAGCTTGGGTTCGAACACTGAAGCTTTCTTT.

The CDR3 DNA reads as TGTGCCAGCAGCTTTGAGGATGCCGGGGCGAGCTATGGCTACACCTTC. This encodes CASSFEDAGASYGYTF. The rearrangement uses TRBV13 and TRBJ1-2; TRBD1 is a possible D gene (5 bases). Germline assignment: CDR1 PRHDT and CDR2 FYEKMQ (reference sequence). This CDR3 spans 16 amino acids. V dropped 3 bases and J dropped 4 bases, with 18 bases sitting between them.

The rearrangement links TRBV30 to TRBJ1-1, with 7 bases lining up with TRBD1. V shed 5 bases, J shed 12 bases, and the junction held 9 bases outside the gene matches. Germline assignment: CDR1 GTSNPN and CDR2 SVGIG (reference sequence). CDR3 length: 11 residues. The chain's CDR3 is CAWRDRVETFF. DNA for the CDR3: TGTGCCTGGCGCGACAGGGTGGAAACTTTCTTT.